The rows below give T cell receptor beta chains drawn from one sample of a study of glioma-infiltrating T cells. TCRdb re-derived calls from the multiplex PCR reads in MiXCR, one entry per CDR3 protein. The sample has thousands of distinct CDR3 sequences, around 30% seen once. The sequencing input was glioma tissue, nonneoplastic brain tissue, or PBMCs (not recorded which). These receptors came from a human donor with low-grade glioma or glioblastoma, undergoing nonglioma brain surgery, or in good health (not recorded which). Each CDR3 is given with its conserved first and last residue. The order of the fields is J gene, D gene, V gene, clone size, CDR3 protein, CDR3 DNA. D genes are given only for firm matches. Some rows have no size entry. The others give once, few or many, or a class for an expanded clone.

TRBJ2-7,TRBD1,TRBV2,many,CASSDGQGEYEQYF,TGTGCCAGCAGCGATGGACAGGGAGAATACGAGCAGTACTTC
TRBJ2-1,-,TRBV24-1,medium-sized,CATSDPTGAYNEQFF,TGTGCCACCAGTGACCCTACGGGAGCCTACAATGAGCAGTTCTTC
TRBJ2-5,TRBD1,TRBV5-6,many,CASSVGTGGWETQYF,TGTGCCAGCAGCGTTGGGACAGGGGGCTGGGAGACCCAGTACTTC
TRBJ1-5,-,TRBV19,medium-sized,CASSPGRHQPQHF,TGTGCCAGTAGTCCCGGGAGACATCAGCCCCAGCATTTT
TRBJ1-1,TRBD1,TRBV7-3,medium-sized,CASSSQGVNTEAFF,TGTGCCAGCAGCTCACAGGGGGTGAACACTGAAGCTTTCTTT
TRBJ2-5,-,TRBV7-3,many,CASSLGQSQETQYF,TGTGCCAGCAGCTTGGGACAATCTCAAGAGACCCAGTACTTC
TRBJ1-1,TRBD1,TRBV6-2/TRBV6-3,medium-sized,CASSFRPQGTMNTEAFF,TGTGCCAGCAGTTTCCGCCCACAGGGGACTATGAACACTGAAGCTTTCTTT
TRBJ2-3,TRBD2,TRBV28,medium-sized,CASSGGRTSTDTQYF,TGTGCCAGCAGCGGCGGGAGGACTAGCACAGATACGCAGTATTTT
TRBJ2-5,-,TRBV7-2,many,CASSLGGTVQETQYF,TGTGCCAGCAGCTTAGGGGGGACTGTCCAAGAGACCCAGTACTTC
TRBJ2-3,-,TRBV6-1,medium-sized,CASRPGHSTDTQYF,TGTGCCAGCAGACCGGGACACTCCACAGATACGCAGTATTTT
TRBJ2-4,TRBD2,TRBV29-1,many,CSVEGPGLAGGSNRAF,TGCAGCGTTGAGGGCCCCGGACTAGCGGGAGGGAGTAACCGGGCCTTC
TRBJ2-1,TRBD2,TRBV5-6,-,CASSHHSGLADYNEQLF,TGTGCCAGCAGCCACCACTCTGGACTAGCGGACTACAATGAGCAGTTATTC
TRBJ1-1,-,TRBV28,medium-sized,CASKGRNTEAFF,TGTGCCAGCAAGGGGAGGAACACTGAAGCTTTCTTT
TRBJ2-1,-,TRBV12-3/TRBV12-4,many,CASSRTSYNEQFF,TGTGCCAGCAGCCGAACTAGCTACAATGAGCAGTTCTTC
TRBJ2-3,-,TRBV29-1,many,CSGTGTPQNTDTQYF,TGCAGCGGGACGGGGACTCCCCAGAACACAGATACGCAGTATTTT
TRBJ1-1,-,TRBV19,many,CASSQRVGDEAFF,TGTGCCAGTAGCCAACGAGTCGGGGATGAAGCTTTCTTT
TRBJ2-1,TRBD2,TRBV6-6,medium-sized,CASSYRATSRASSYNEQFF,TGTGCCAGCAGTTACAGGGCGACTAGCCGGGCAAGCTCCTACAATGAGCAGTTCTTC
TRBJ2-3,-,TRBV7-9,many,CASSRSGPADTQYF,TGTGCCAGCAGTCGTTCAGGGCCCGCAGATACGCAGTATTTT
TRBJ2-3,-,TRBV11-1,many,CASSQTDTQYF,TGTGCCAGCAGCCAGACAGATACGCAGTATTTT
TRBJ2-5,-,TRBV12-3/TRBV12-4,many,CASSLGGQETQYF,TGTGCCAGCAGTTTAGGGGGCCAAGAGACCCAGTACTTC
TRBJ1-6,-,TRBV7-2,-,CASRHRGVSRHF,TGTGCCAGCCGCCATCGGGGGGTCTCCCGCCACTTT
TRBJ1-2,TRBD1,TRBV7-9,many,CASSSFRDRVNYGYTF,TGTGCCAGCAGCTCCTTCCGGGACAGGGTGAACTATGGCTACACCTTC
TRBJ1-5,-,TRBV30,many,CAWSGREDQPQHF,TGTGCCTGGAGCGGACGCGAGGATCAGCCCCAGCATTTT
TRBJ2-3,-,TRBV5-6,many,CASSLPGSPSLLTDTQYF,TGTGCCAGCAGCTTGCCTGGATCCCCTAGTCTCCTCACAGATACGCAGTATTTT
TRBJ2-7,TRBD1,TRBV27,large,CASSWGTGAYEQYF,TGTGCCAGCAGTTGGGGGACAGGAGCTTACGAGCAGTACTTC
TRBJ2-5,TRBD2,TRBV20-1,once,CSASTSGMACETQYF,TGCAGTGCTAGCACTAGCGGGATGGCCTGTGAGACCCAGTACTTC
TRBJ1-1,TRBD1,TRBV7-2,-,CASSSTGMSGAFF,TGTGCCAGCAGCTCGACAGGGATGAGTGGAGCTTTCTTT
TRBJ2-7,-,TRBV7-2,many,CASSLADGGTAYEQYF,TGTGCCAGCAGCTTAGCGGACGGCGGTACAGCCTACGAGCAGTACTTC
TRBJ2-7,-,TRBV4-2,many,CASSQDLGTVNEQYF,TGTGCCAGCAGCCAAGATCTTGGGACTGTTAACGAGCAGTACTTC
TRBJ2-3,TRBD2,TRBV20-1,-,CSARAGPPGLAGPAPPSF,TGCAGTGCTAGAGCCGGACCCCCCGGGCTAGCGGGCCCAGCTCCTCCTTCTTTT
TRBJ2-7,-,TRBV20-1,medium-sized,CSARRDSYSYEQYF,TGCAGTGCTCGCCGCGACTCCTACTCCTACGAGCAGTACTTC
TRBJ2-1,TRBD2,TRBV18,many,CASHRLANSYNEQFF,TGTGCCAGCCACCGACTAGCTAACTCCTACAATGAGCAGTTCTTC
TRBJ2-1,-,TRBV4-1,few,CASSQDRRGEAQFF,TGCGCCAGCAGCCAAGATAGGCGGGGCGAGGCCCAGTTCTTC
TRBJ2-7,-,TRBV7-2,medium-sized,CASSLSAAYEQYF,TGTGCCAGCAGCCTTAGCGCTGCCTACGAGCAGTACTTC
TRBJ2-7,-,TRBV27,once,CASSLMGAYEQYF,TGTGCCAGCAGTTTAATGGGAGCCTACGAGCAGTACTTC
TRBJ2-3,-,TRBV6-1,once,CASRYYRVPRTQYF,TGTGCCAGCCGCTATTACAGGGTGCCCCGTACGCAGTATTTT
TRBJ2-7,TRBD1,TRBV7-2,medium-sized,CASSLGQGVSYF,TGTGCCAGCAGCTTAGGACAGGGGGTTTCGTACTTC
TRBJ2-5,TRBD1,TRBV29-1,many,CSAGQGRETQYF,TGCAGCGCTGGACAGGGGAGGGAGACCCAGTACTTC
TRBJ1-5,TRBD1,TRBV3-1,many,CASSPGTGGPQPQHF,TGTGCCAGCAGTCCCGGGACAGGGGGCCCTCAGCCCCAGCATTTT
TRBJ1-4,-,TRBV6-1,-,CASSGPGTANEKLFF,TGTGCCAGCAGTGGGCCCGGGACGGCTAATGAAAAACTGTTTTTT
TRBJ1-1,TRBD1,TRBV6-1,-,CASSPTGGPAEAFF,TGTGCCAGCAGTCCCACAGGGGGGCCCGCTGAAGCTTTCTTT
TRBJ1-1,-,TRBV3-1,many,CASSRRQAALMNTEAFF,TGTGCCAGCAGCCGAAGACAGGCGGCCCTCATGAACACTGAAGCTTTCTTT
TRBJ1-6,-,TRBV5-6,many,CASSLAPAPLHF,TGTGCCAGCAGCTTGGCCCCTGCCCCCCTCCACTTT
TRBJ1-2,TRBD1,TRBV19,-,CASTEGPGTGGYTF,TGTGCCAGCACCGAAGGGCCAGGGACAGGTGGCTACACCTTC
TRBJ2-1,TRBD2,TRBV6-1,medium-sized,CASRMGLADNEQFF,TGTGCCAGCAGGATGGGACTAGCGGACAATGAGCAGTTCTTC
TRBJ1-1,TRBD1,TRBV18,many,CASSRMTGSMNTEAFF,TGTGCCAGCTCCCGCATGACAGGGAGCATGAACACTGAAGCTTTCTTT
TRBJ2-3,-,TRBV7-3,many,CASSKAVSTDTQYF,TGTGCCAGCAGTAAGGCTGTTAGCACAGATACGCAGTATTTT
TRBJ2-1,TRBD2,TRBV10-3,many,CAISESSGGSSNEQFF,TGTGCCATCAGTGAGTCGAGTGGCGGGAGTTCGAATGAGCAGTTCTTC
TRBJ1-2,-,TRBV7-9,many,CASSLYTGSYGYTF,TGTGCCAGCAGCTTATACACCGGTAGCTATGGCTACACCTTC
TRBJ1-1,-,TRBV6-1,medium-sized,CASRVETEAFF,TGTGCCAGCAGGGTTGAAACTGAAGCTTTCTTT
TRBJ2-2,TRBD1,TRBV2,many,CASSWTGATGELFF,TGTGCCAGCAGTTGGACAGGGGCCACCGGGGAGCTGTTTTTT
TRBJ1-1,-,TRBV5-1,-,CASSLGPGNTEAFF,TGCGCCAGCAGCTTGGGGCCAGGGAACACTGAAGCTTTCTTT
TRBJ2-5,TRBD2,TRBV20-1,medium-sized,CSARALLAGPIQETQYF,TGCAGTGCTAGAGCCCTACTAGCGGGCCCGATCCAAGAGACCCAGTACTTC